The 30 T cell receptor beta chains in this list originate from one sample, sequenced in a study of human CD8 memory T cell subsets. TPEX cells were CCR7+ PD-1+ TIGIT+ early memory CD8+ T cells with exhausted-like traits. By UMI-labeled 5' RACE, the TCR beta libraries were made. One entry per CDR3 protein, without DNA, is what TCRdb gives after re-calling the 5' RACE reads. Its listing shows approximately 6,700 distinct CDR3 sequences. Specimen: CD8+ T cells from PBMCs. These receptors came from a human donor in good health.

The V and J genes are TRBV20-1 and TRBJ2-2. The CDR3 covers 16 residues. Germline V CDR1 and CDR2: DFQATT, SNEGSKA (reference sequence). CDR3 residues: CSARDALGSNTGELFF.

The chain has TRBV6-2 or TRBV6-3 and TRBJ1-6; TCRdb returns TRBD1, unconfirmable since there is no DNA. CDR1 and CDR2 (germline): MNHEY, SVGEGT. This CDR3 contains 13 residues. CDR3 amino acids: CASHGPGYSPLHF.

The rearrangement links TRBV7-9 to TRBJ1-1. The CDR3 covers 12 residues. Germline CDR1 SEHNR, CDR2 FQNEAQ (reference sequence). The CDR3 protein is CASSPTNTEAFF.

This clonotype ranks as medium-sized (0.01 to 0.1%) in terms of frequency. The rearrangement uses TRBV28 and TRBJ2-7; without DNA, the TCRdb call of TRBD2 cannot be checked. The CDR3 spans 13 residues. CDR1 is MDHEN and CDR2 is SYDVKM in the germline V gene. The CDR3 is CASSLGGSYEQYF.

The rearrangement joins TRBV18 to TRBJ1-1; TCRdb names TRBD1, which stays unverified in the absence of DNA. CDR1 KGHSH and CDR2 LQKENI come from the germline V gene. This CDR3 is 13 amino acids long. CDR3 region: CASSPGSGGEAFF.

The V call is TRBV7-2, the J call TRBJ1-2; the TCRdb call, TRBD1, lacks DNA for checking. CDR3 length equals 14 residues. Germline CDR1 reads SGHTA; CDR2 reads FQGNSA. The CDR3 region is CASSLGQGAFGYTF.

V and J are TRBV11-2 and TRBJ2-3. The V gene's germline CDR1 is SGHAT and CDR2 FQNNGV. CDR3 length equals 13 residues. The CDR3 region is CASSLDNGDTQYF.

V usage is TRBV20-1 and J usage is TRBJ2-1; TCRdb's D gene call, TRBD2, goes unchecked for lack of DNA. The CDR3 totals 15 residues. CDR1 DFQATT and CDR2 SNEGSKA come from the germline V gene (reference sequence). Here the CDR3 reads CSARDSLAGVHEQFF.

The chain recombines TRBV29-1 with TRBJ2-1; as DNA is missing, the TRBD1 call by TCRdb cannot be tested. Germline V gives CDR1 SQVTM, CDR2 ANQGSEA. The CDR3 spans 12 residues. The CDR3 sequence is CSVGTQGNEQFF.

The chain carries TRBV28 and TRBJ1-5; TCRdb reports TRBD1, a call that lacks DNA to check it against. Looked up from germline, CDR1 is MDHEN and CDR2 is SYDVKM. There are 14 residues in the CDR3. CDR3 sequence: CASSLGLMNQPQHF.

The CDR3 reads CASSLSGGATEAFF. The V and J genes are TRBV5-4 and TRBJ1-1; absent DNA, TCRdb's TRBD1 call cannot be checked. The CDR3 is 14 amino acids. CDR1 is SGHNT and CDR2 is YYREEE in the germline V gene (reference sequence). The variable domain in full, with the rest retrieved from reference TRBV5-4 and TRBJ1-1, is ETGVTQSPTHLIKTRGQQVTLRCSSQSGHNTVSWYQQALGQGPQFIFQYYREEENGRGNFPPRFSGLQFPNYSSELNVNALELDDSALYLCASSLSGGATEAFFGQGTRLTVV.

The rearrangement links TRBV24-1 to TRBJ2-1. This CDR3 has 13 amino acids. Looked up from germline, CDR1 is KGHDR and CDR2 is SFDVKD. The CDR3: CATSDFRDNEQFF.

The chain links TRBV3-1 to TRBJ2-7; TCRdb lists TRBD2, though no DNA is available to test this call. Germline V CDR1 and CDR2: LGHDT, YNNKEL (reference sequence). This CDR3 region has 18 residues. The CDR3 loop reads CASSQVSSQTGLAYEQYF.

The V call is TRBV19, the J call TRBJ2-7; TCRdb lists TRBD1, though no DNA is available to test this call. Per germline, CDR1 LNHDA and CDR2 SQIVND (reference sequence). The CDR3 runs 16 residues. CDR3 protein: CASSIGKNRGLYEQYF.

Its frequency marks this clonotype as medium-sized (0.01 to 0.1%). The chain recombines TRBV12-3 or TRBV12-4 with TRBJ1-2. The CDR3 consists of 12 residues. The CDR3: CASSFWGSGYTF.

The rearrangement uses TRBV4-2 and TRBJ1-5; lacking DNA, the TRBD1 call made by TCRdb goes unchecked. From germline, CDR1 is LGHNA and CDR2 YNFKEQ. This CDR3 is 15 amino acids long. CDR3 protein: CASSQDPGGLKPQHF.

The rearrangement uses TRBV20-1 and TRBJ2-3; TCRdb selects TRBD1, and the lack of DNA leaves this call unchecked. The CDR3 extends over 15 amino acids. Germline V lookup: CDR1 DFQATT, CDR2 SNEGSKA (reference sequence). The CDR3: CSASPPIGSTDTQYF.

The V and J genes are TRBV7-9 and TRBJ2-1; lacking DNA, the TRBD1 call made by TCRdb goes unchecked. CDR1 and CDR2 (germline): SEHNR, FQNEAQ (reference sequence). This CDR3 region has 14 residues. CDR3 protein: CASISSGAHNEQFF.

By frequency, this clonotype is medium-sized. The chain uses TRBV2 and TRBJ2-3; TCRdb names TRBD1, which stays unverified in the absence of DNA. The CDR3 is 16 residues long. Germline V CDR1 and CDR2: SNHLY, FYNNEI. This CDR3 reads CASRDHRGRTTDTQYF. Combining the CDR3 with reference TRBV2 and TRBJ2-3 gives the whole variable domain EPEVTQTPSHQVTQMGQEVILRCVPISNHLYFYWYRQILGQKVEFLVSFYNNEISEKSEIFDDQFSVERPDGSNFTLKIRSTKLEDSAMYFCASRDHRGRTTDTQYFGPGTRLTVL.

This clonotype is classed as medium-sized by frequency. The chain joins TRBV7-9 to TRBJ2-2. The CDR3 covers 11 residues. The germline CDR1 and CDR2 sequences are SEHNR and FQNEAQ (reference sequence). The CDR3 here is CASSEPGELFF.

The J gene is TRBJ1-3, the V gene TRBV28. Germline V gene sequence: CDR1 MDHEN, CDR2 SYDVKM. The CDR3 runs 12 residues. The CDR3: CASGSSGNTIYF. The variable domain in full, with the rest retrieved from reference TRBV28 and TRBJ1-3, is DVKVTQSSRYLVKRTGEKVFLECVQDMDHENMFWYRQDPGLGLRLIYFSYDVKMKEKGDIPEGYSVSREKKERFSLILESASTNQTSMYLCASGSSGNTIYFGEGSWLTVV.

The chain recombines TRBV20-1 with TRBJ1-4; TCRdb lists TRBD1, though no DNA is available to test this call. The germline V gene encodes CDR1 DFQATT and CDR2 SNEGSKA (reference sequence). The CDR3 loop spans 13 amino acids. This chain's CDR3 is CSASKGAGKKLFF.

The chain employs TRBV5-1 and TRBJ2-3; TCRdb's assignment of TRBD2 cannot be checked, as there is no DNA. Germline CDR1 SGHRS, CDR2 YFSETQ. CDR3 size: 16 residues. CDR3 loop: CASSAGTSGYTDTQYF.

The rearrangement links TRBV6-6 to TRBJ1-1; TCRdb names TRBD1, which stays unverified in the absence of DNA. This CDR3 contains 13 residues. CDR1 and CDR2 (germline): MNHNY, SVGAGI (reference sequence). The CDR3 reads CASSQGGLAEAFF.

The chain uses TRBV11-2 and TRBJ2-2; TCRdb indicates TRBD1, and absent DNA this call remains unverified. Per germline, CDR1 SGHAT and CDR2 FQNNGV. This CDR3 has 14 residues. The CDR3 region is CASSLAGPTGELFF.

This clonotype counts as medium-sized by frequency. The CDR3 sequence: CSARESSTSGYEQYF. The chain uses TRBV20-1 and TRBJ2-7; TCRdb calls TRBD2, which cannot be checked without DNA. The CDR3 is 15 residues long. In germline, CDR1 is DFQATT, CDR2 SNEGSKA (reference sequence).

This clonotype ranks as medium-sized in terms of frequency. The gene calls are TRBV5-6 and TRBJ2-7; the D gene TCRdb calls, TRBD1, cannot be checked with no DNA. The CDR3 loop spans 16 amino acids. The germline CDR1 and CDR2 sequences are SGHDT and YYEEEE. CDR3 residues: CASSGHRDRLSYEQYF.

The chain combines TRBV28 with TRBJ2-1; TCRdb's D gene call, TRBD1, goes unchecked for lack of DNA. The germline gives CDR1 MDHEN, CDR2 SYDVKM. The CDR3 length is 15 residues. The CDR3 is CASSRTGDLYNEQFF.

The V and J genes are TRBV29-1 and TRBJ1-1; TCRdb's assignment of TRBD1 cannot be checked, as there is no DNA. The CDR3 covers 13 residues. CDR1 and CDR2 from the germline V gene are SQVTM and ANQGSEA. CDR3 sequence: CSVAQGAGTEAFF.

The chain combines TRBV6-1 with TRBJ2-7. The CDR3 sequence is 13 residues long. Germline CDR1 is MNHNS and CDR2 is SASEGT. CDR3 sequence: CASNRGETYEQYF.